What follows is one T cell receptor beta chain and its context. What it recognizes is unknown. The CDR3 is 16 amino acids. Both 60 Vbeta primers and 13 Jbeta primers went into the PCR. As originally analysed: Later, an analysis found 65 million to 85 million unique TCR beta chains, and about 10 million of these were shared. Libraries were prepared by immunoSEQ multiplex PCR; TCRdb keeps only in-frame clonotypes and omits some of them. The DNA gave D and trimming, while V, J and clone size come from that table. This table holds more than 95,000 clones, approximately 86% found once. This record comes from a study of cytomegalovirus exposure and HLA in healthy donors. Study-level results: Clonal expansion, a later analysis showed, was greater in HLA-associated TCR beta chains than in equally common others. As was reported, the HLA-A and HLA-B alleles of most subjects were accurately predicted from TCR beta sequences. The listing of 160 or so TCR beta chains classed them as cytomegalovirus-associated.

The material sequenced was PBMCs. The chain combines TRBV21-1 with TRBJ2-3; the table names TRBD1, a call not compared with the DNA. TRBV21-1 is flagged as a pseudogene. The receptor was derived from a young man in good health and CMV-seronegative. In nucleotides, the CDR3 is TGTGCCAGCAGCAAACTCAGGGAAATCCGTCGGGTAACGCAGTATTTT. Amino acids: CASSKLREIRRVTQYF.